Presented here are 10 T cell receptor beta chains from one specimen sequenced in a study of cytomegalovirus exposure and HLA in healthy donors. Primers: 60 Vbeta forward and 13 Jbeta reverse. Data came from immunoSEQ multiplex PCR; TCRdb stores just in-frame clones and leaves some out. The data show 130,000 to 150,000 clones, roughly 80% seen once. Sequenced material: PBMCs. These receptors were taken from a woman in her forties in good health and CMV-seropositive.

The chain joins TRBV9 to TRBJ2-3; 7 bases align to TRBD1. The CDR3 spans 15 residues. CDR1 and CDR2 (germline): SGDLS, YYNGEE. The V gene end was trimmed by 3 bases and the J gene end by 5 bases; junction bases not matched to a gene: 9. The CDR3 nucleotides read TGTGCCAGCAGCGGCCGACAGGGCCGCCAAGATACGCAGTATTTT. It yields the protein CASSGRQGRQDTQYF.

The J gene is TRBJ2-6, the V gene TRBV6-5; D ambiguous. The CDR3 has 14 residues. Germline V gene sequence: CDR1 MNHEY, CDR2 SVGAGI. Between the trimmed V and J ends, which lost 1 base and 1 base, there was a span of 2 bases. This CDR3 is CASSYLSGANVLTF. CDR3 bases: TGTGCCAGCAGTTACTTATCTGGGGCCAACGTCCTGACTTTC.

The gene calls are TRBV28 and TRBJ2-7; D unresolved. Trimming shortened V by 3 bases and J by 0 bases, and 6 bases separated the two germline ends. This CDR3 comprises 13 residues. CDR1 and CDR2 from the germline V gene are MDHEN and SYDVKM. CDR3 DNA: TGTGCCAGCAGTTTGGGCTCCTCCTACGAGCAGTACTTC. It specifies CASSLGSSYEQYF.

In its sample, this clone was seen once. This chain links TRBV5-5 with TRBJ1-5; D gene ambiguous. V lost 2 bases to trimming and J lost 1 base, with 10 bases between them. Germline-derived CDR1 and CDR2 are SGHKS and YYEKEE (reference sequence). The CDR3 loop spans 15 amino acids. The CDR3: CASSFRPESNQPQHF. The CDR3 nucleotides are TGTGCCAGCAGCTTCAGGCCGGAAAGCAATCAGCCCCAGCATTTT.

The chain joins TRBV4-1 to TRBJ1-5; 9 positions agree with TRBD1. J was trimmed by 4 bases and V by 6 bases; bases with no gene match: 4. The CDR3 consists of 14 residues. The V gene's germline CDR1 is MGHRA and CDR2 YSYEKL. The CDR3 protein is CASSRTGANQPQHF. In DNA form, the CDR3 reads TGCGCCAGCAGTAGGACAGGGGCTAATCAGCCCCAGCATTTT.

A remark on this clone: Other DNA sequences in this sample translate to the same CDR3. The CDR3 spells CASSYSGTESEQYF. DNA of the CDR3: TGTGCCAGCAGTTACTCTGGGACAGAAAGCGAGCAGTACTTC. The rearrangement joins TRBV6-6 to TRBJ2-7; TRBD1 agrees at 7 bases. CDR1 is MNHNY and CDR2 is SVGAGI in the germline V gene (reference sequence). Unmatched junction bases numbered 5, after V lost 0 bases and J lost 6 bases. The CDR3 is 14 amino acids.

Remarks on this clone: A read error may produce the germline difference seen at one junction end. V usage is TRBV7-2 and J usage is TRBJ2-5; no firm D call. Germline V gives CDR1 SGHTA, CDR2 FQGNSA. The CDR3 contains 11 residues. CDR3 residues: CASSEQEAQYF. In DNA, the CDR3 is TGTGCCAGCAGCGAACAAGAGGCCCAGTACTTC.

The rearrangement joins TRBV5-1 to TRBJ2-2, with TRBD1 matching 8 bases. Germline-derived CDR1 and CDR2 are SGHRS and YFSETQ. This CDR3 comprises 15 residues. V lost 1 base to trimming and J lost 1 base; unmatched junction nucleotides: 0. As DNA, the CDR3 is TGCGCCAGCAGCTTGACAGGGGGGAACACCGGGGAGCTGTTTTTT. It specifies CASSLTGGNTGELFF.

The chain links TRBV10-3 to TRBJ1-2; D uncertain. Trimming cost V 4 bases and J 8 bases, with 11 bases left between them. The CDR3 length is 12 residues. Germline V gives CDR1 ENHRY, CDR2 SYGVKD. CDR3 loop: CAISGGGGGYTF. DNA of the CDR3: TGTGCCATCAGTGGGGGTGGCGGGGGCTACACCTTC.

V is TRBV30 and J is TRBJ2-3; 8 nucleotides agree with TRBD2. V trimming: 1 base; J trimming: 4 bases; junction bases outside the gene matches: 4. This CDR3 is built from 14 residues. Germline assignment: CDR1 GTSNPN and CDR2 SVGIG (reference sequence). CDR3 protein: CAWSGTSPPDTQYF. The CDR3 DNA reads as TGTGCCTGGAGTGGGACTAGCCCTCCAGATACGCAGTATTTT. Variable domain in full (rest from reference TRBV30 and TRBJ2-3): SQTIHQWPATLVQPVGSPLSLECTVEGTSNPNLYWYRQAAGRGLQLLFYSVGIGQISSEVPQNLSASRPQDRQFILSSKKLLLSDSGFYLCAWSGTSPPDTQYFGPGTRLTVL.